Presented here are 22 T cell receptor beta chains from one specimen sequenced in a study of T cells in Graves' hyperthyroidism and ophthalmopathy. TCR beta CDR3 sequences were amplified from RNA transcripts. Initially, a first-round RT-PCR of the TCR CDR3 employed the HTBI primer set. From the multiplex PCR reads, TCRdb called clonotypes with MiXCR, one entry per CDR3 protein. The table lists roughly 380,000 distinct CDR3 sequences, approximately 19% of them singletons. The sequencing input was blood. The source of these receptors is a woman aged 18 to 35 with Graves' hyperthyroidism.

A word on this clonotype: One base away lies a much larger clone, so this may be a sequencing read error. V gene TRBV28 combines with J gene TRBJ2-5; no clear D. Between the trimmed V and J ends, which lost 5 bases and 0 bases, there was a span of 13 bases. Germline V gene lookup returns CDR1 MDHEN and CDR2 SYDVKM. This CDR3 region has 15 residues. The CDR3 DNA is TGTGCCAGCAGTATTCAGTGGGCGTACCAAGAGACCCAGTACTTC. This sequence encodes CASSIQWAYQETQYF.

In this sample, this clonotype turned up a few times. The genes are TRBV6-5 and TRBJ2-4; D is ambiguous. The CDR3 totals 15 residues. Per germline, CDR1 MNHEY and CDR2 SVGAGI. V gave up 2 bases and J gave up 0 bases, with 8 bases separating them. The CDR3, as DNA: TGTGCCAGCAGTTACCTCCCATTAGCCAAAAACATTCAGTACTTC. It translates to CASSYLPLAKNIQYF.

This clonotype was found a few times. The chain couples TRBV5-1 to TRBJ2-2; no definite D call. The CDR3 runs 15 residues. The V gene lost 0 bases and the J gene lost 3 bases, with 9 bases spanning the gap. Germline V gene data show CDR1 as SGHRS and CDR2 as YFSETQ. Here the CDR3 DNA reads TGCGCCAGCAGCTTGGAAGGGATATACACCGGGGAGCTGTTTTTT. It yields the protein CASSLEGIYTGELFF. The full variable domain, with the rest looked up from reference TRBV5-1 and TRBJ2-2, is KAGVTQTPRYLIKTRGQQVTLSCSPISGHRSVSWYQQTPGQGLQFLFEYFSETQRNKGNFPGRFSGRQFSNSRSEMNVSTLELGDSALYLCASSLEGIYTGELFFGEGSRLTVL.

The table lists this clonotype with a few counts. CDR3 bases: TGTGCCAGCAGTTCGGGACAGCCTGGGGAGCTGTTTTTT. This sequence encodes CASSSGQPGELFF. J is TRBJ2-2 and V is TRBV6-5; 7 bases are shared with TRBD1. With V trimmed by 4 bases and J by 8 bases, 4 bases remained unmatched. The germline CDR1 and CDR2 sequences are MNHEY and SVGAGI. CDR3 size: 13 residues.

The genes are TRBV6-5 and TRBJ2-6; no clear D. Trimming removed 0 bases at V and 0 bases at J, with 9 bases between. Per the germline V gene, CDR1 is MNHEY and CDR2 is SVGAGI. The CDR3 covers 17 residues. In DNA form, the CDR3 reads TGTGCCAGCAGTTACTCAGGCTCCAGCTCTGGGGCCAACGTCCTGACTTTC. It codes for CASSYSGSSSGANVLTF.

The table lists this clonotype with many counts. This chain uses TRBV6-1 with TRBJ2-7, with D possibly matching TRBD1 (9 bases). Germline V gene lookup returns CDR1 MNHNS and CDR2 SASEGT. Trimming took 1 base from V and 6 from J, leaving 16 bases between them. The CDR3 contains 15 residues. The CDR3 reads CASSEVAGTGTEQYF. For the CDR3, the DNA is TGTGCCAGCAGTGAAGTAGCGGGGACAGGGACCGAGCAGTACTTC.

This clonotype was picked up many times. This chain joins TRBV12-3 or TRBV12-4 and TRBJ1-1; tentatively, D is TRBD1 (6 bases). The germline V and J ends were trimmed by 4 bases and 3 bases, with 24 bases remaining between them. The CDR3 sequence is 18 residues long. The CDR3 loop reads CASSSIGAWGQADTEAFF. In DNA, the CDR3 is TGTGCCAGCAGTTCGATAGGGGCTTGGGGGCAGGCGGACACTGAAGCTTTCTTT.

This clonotype was counted many times. This chain joins TRBV24-1 and TRBJ2-7; D ambiguous. Germline CDR1 is KGHDR and CDR2 is SFDVKD. This CDR3 is built from 12 residues. The V gene lost 8 bases and the J gene lost 4 bases, with 11 bases spanning the gap. The CDR3 sequence: CATTPTSYEQYF. The CDR3 coding sequence is TGTGCCACCACCCCAACCAGTTACGAGCAGTACTTC.

The genes are TRBV27 and TRBJ1-5, with a weak D call TRBD1 (6 bases). V lost 8 bases and J 2 bases, leaving 16 bases between the germline ends. Per the germline V gene, CDR1 is MNHEY and CDR2 is SMNVEV (reference sequence). The CDR3 contains 15 residues. Here the CDR3 DNA reads TGTGCCAGCCGTAAAAAGGGGGTGGGCAATCAGCCCCAGCATTTT. Translated, it gives CASRKKGVGNQPQHF.

This clonotype was observed a few times. The chain combines TRBV11-2 with TRBJ2-7; 13 bases are a match to TRBD2. The CDR3 contains 17 residues. V lost 4 bases to trimming and J lost 0 bases; unmatched junction nucleotides: 6. Germline V gene sequence: CDR1 SGHAT, CDR2 FQNNGV. This chain's CDR3 is CASSSTSGGLSSYEQYF. The DNA of the CDR3 is TGTGCCAGCAGCTCGACTAGCGGGGGGCTCAGCTCCTACGAGCAGTACTTC.

This clonotype was observed at least ten times. This sequence joins TRBV4-1 and TRBJ2-5, with 9 bases aligning to TRBD2. The CDR3 extends over 15 amino acids. Germline trimming cut 6 bases from V and 4 bases from J; bases unmatched to any gene: 9. The germline V gene encodes CDR1 MGHRA and CDR2 YSYEKL. For the CDR3, the DNA is TGCGCCAGCAGGGCCGGGACTAGCTTTCGAGAGACCCAGTACTTC. It is translated as CASRAGTSFRETQYF.

The chain joins TRBV10-3 to TRBJ1-6; TRBD1 aligns across 9 bases. Germline loops: CDR1 ENHRY, CDR2 SYGVKD. V lost 6 bases and J lost 7; bases outside the gene matches: 4. The CDR3 spans 14 residues. The CDR3 sequence is CAISEDRGNSPLHF. For the CDR3, the DNA is TGTGCCATCAGCGAGGACAGGGGAAATTCACCCCTCCACTTT.

This clonotype was detected ten times or more. The chain combines TRBV12-3 or TRBV12-4 with TRBJ1-1; D call uncertain. The CDR3 covers 13 residues. Trimming left V 4 bases short and J 0 bases short, with 6 bases between. CDR3 region: CASSYTVNTEAFF. CDR3 sequence (DNA): TGTGCCAGCAGTTACACGGTGAACACTGAAGCTTTCTTT.

This clonotype was detected many times. V and J are TRBV11-2 and TRBJ2-2, with D tentatively TRBD2 (6 bases). Trimming took off 6 bases at V and 11 bases at J, with 22 bases between the two ends. CDR3 length: 15 amino acids. From germline, CDR1 is SGHAT and CDR2 FQNNGV. Written as DNA, the CDR3 is TGTGCCAGCAGTCAAATCGGGACTGGATCATACGAGCTGTTTTTT. Its protein is CASSQIGTGSYELFF.

The gene calls are TRBV7-8 and TRBJ1-5; TRBD1 matches at 7 bases. The germline V gene has CDR1 SGHVS and CDR2 FQNEAQ. The CDR3 totals 17 residues. V was clipped by 3 bases and J by 4 bases; unmatched bases: 12. CDR3 sequence (DNA): TGTGCCAGCAGCTTGCAATGGTGGGGGGGACAGAATCAGCCCCAGCATTTT. Residues: CASSLQWWGGQNQPQHF.

The table lists this clonotype with many counts. V usage is TRBV2 and J usage is TRBJ2-7; D is unresolved. The ends were cut back, 1 base at V and 3 bases at J, with 10 bases in the middle. There are 14 residues in the CDR3. Germline CDR1 and CDR2: SNHLY and FYNNEI. The CDR3 DNA is TGTGCCAGCAGTGAAGGGACGGCATACTACGAGCAGTACTTC. Protein: CASSEGTAYYEQYF.

This clonotype was picked up a small number of times. This CDR3 fails to terminate in the conserved phenylalanine or tryptophan, so it likely reflects a read error. This chain connects TRBV25-1 to TRBJ1-1; tentative D call: TRBD1 (6 bases). The CDR3 has 11 amino acids. Per germline, CDR1 MGHDK and CDR2 SYGVNS. V was trimmed by 6 bases and J by 4 bases, leaving 6 bases between them. The CDR3 reads CASRDSTEAFL. CDR3 nucleotides: TGTGCCAGCAGGGACAGCACTGAAGCTTTCCTT.

This clonotype was recorded at least ten times. The chain has TRBV7-8 and TRBJ1-1; 9 bases are a match to TRBD1. The CDR3 contains 13 residues. Germline values: CDR1 SGHVS, CDR2 FQNEAQ. Trimming took 5 bases from V and 7 from J; bases not matched to a gene: 5. The CDR3 region has the DNA TGTGCCAGCAGCCTACGGACAGGGGATGAAGCTTTCTTT. Translated: CASSLRTGDEAFF.

This chain uses TRBV9 with TRBJ2-7; D gene unclear. The germline gives CDR1 SGDLS, CDR2 YYNGEE. V dropped 4 bases and J dropped 2 bases, with 13 bases sitting between them. The CDR3 consists of 14 residues. Here the CDR3 DNA reads TGTGCCAGCAGCCCCGTGACGGGCCCCTACGAGCAGTACTTC. Translation gives CASSPVTGPYEQYF.

The CDR3 coding sequence is TGCGCCAGCAGCCGGGACGCTTCCTCCTACGAGCAGTACTTC. Translation: CASSRDASSYEQYF. The chain links TRBV5-1 to TRBJ2-7; TRBD1 or TRBD2 may be the D gene (5 bases each). V lost 4 bases and J lost 0, with 11 bases in between. The CDR3 contains 14 residues. Per germline, CDR1 SGHRS and CDR2 YFSETQ. The full variable domain, rest sourced from reference TRBV5-1 and TRBJ2-7, is KAGVTQTPRYLIKTRGQQVTLSCSPISGHRSVSWYQQTPGQGLQFLFEYFSETQRNKGNFPGRFSGRQFSNSRSEMNVSTLELGDSALYLCASSRDASSYEQYFGPGTRLTVT.

This clonotype was seen a few times. At one end the junction does not follow the germline gene, possibly because of a read error. The chain couples TRBV7-8 to TRBJ2-4; D gene ambiguous. Germline assignment: CDR1 SGHVS and CDR2 FQNEAQ. CDR3 size: 15 residues. The CDR3 nucleotides are TGTGCCAGCAGCAATGTGAAAGGCTCCAAAAACATTAAGTACTTC. It yields the protein CASSNVKGSKNIKYF.

This clonotype has a count of ten or more. The J gene is TRBJ1-1, the V gene TRBV7-2; tentatively, D is TRBD1 (6 bases). The CDR3 spans 14 residues. Germline values: CDR1 SGHTA, CDR2 FQGNSA. V gave up 7 bases and J gave up 0 bases, with 12 bases separating them. In nucleotides, the CDR3 is TGTGCCAGCACCCCGGGACAAATGAACACTGAAGCTTTCTTT. Protein: CASTPGQMNTEAFF.